This TCR beta chain was identified during a study of blood T cell repertoires in COVID-19. Study in general: The cDNA or gDNA used as material had been derived from T cells, B-cell-depleted T cells, or PBMCs.

The CDR3 extends over 15 amino acids. V was cut by 1 base and J by 5 bases, with 16 bases left in between. From germline, CDR1 is SGHRS and CDR2 YFSETQ. Generated by immunoSEQ multiplex PCR, the TCRdb table keeps only in-frame clones and is missing some. The sample shows 350,000 to 400,000 clones, roughly 92% of them seen only once. This chain uses TRBV5-1 with TRBJ2-7, with a possible D match to TRBD1 (7 bases). The source material was PBMCs or T cells enriched from blood (not recorded which). The sequence came from a woman aged 35 to 49 who had been exposed to COVID-19. This CDR3 is CASSLSTQGGNEQYF. CDR3 DNA sequence: TGCGCCAGCAGCTTGTCAACGCAGGGGGGCAACGAGCAGTACTTC.